This section outlines one TCR beta chain sequence together with its context. The antigen is unknown. During the collection period, no donor immune events like infections were recorded. The data originate from a study of identifying expanded T cells in peripheral blood. Profiling relied on immunoSEQ multiplex PCR, and the TCRdb table lists in-frame clones only, not all of them. The profile shows roughly 120,000 clones, roughly 90% of them singletons. Study outcomes and limitations: Technical replicates showed roughly 1.2 changed clones; around 2 weeks approximately 15; four weeks 19. Clone count variance between approximately two-week samples rose with total template count.

This TCR was recovered from a person aged 18 to 75 in good health. The sequenced sample was blood.

This chain's CDR3 is CASSNPPTVNTEAFF. The CDR3, as DNA: TGTGCCAGTAGTAACCCTCCGACAGTGAACACTGAAGCTTTCTTT. V gene TRBV19 combines with J gene TRBJ1-1; a weak D match, TRBD1 (5 bases). Looked up from germline, CDR1 is LNHDA and CDR2 is SQIVND (reference sequence). The V end was cut by 4 bases, the J end by 0 bases, with 12 bases between. CDR3 length: 15 amino acids.